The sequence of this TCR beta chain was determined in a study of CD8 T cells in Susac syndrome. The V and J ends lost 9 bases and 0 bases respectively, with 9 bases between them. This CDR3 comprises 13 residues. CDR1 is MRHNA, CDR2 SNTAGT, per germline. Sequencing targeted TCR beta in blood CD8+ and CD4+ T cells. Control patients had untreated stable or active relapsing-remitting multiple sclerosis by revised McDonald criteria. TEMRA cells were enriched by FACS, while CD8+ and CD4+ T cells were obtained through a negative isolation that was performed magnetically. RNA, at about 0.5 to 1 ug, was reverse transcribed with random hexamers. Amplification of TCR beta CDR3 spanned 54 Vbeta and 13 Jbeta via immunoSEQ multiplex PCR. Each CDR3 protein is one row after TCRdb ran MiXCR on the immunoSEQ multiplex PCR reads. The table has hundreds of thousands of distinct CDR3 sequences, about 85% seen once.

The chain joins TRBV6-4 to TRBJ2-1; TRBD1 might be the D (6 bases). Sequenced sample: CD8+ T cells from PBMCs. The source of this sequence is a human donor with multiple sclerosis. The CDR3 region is CARSDSSYNEQFF. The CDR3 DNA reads TGTGCCAGGTCGGACAGCTCCTACAATGAGCAGTTCTTC.